This T cell receptor (beta chain) appears in the sequencing data of a study of beta chain features in type 1 diabetes. One heparinised draw, averaging around 0.12 L, was taken per donor. Via the markers CD45RO/CCR7/CD25/CD127/CD95/CD27, stem cell-like memory, regulatory, central memory and naive CD4+ cells were sorted. All of the isolated RNA was reverse transcribed, so expressed TCRB transcripts were sequenced. Read counts averaged around 3.6 million for samples of naive, central memory and regulatory T cells. Using immunoSEQ multiplex PCR, the repertoire was profiled, and TCRdb retains in-frame clones only, with some absent. This sample has some 120,000 clones, with 17% found just once. Trimming left V 1 base short and J 12 bases short, with 16 bases between. Germline V gene data show CDR1 as SGHTA and CDR2 as FQGNSA. This CDR3 region has 14 residues. Concerning this clone: Its cognate antigen is unknown.

General study points: Patients with Type 1 diabetes showed moderately but significantly shorter TCRB CDR3s in all four CD4+ subsets.

Source material: central memory CD4+ T cells from blood. The sequence was collected from a young man with type 1 diabetes. V is TRBV7-2 and J is TRBJ2-1; possible D gene TRBD2, 6 bases. The CDR3 region has the DNA TGTGCCAGCAGCTTAGTGCGGACTACGAAGAGGCAGTTCTTC. Encoded protein: CASSLVRTTKRQFF.